The 31 T cell receptor beta chains presented below share a single source sample, sequenced in a study of T cells after yellow fever vaccination. TCRdb recomputed calls from the 5' RACE reads with MiXCR, one row per CDR3 protein. The sample gives roughly 170,000 distinct CDR3 sequences, about a tenth of which show up once; around 33% is in the top ten. Specimen: CD8+ T cells sorted from PBMCs, collected 45 days after the yellow fever booster vaccination. These receptor sequences come from a man younger than 30 who received the YFV17D yellow fever vaccine.

V is TRBV18 and J is TRBJ2-7; the D is unclear. The CDR3 consists of 14 residues. Between the trimmed V and J ends, which lost 6 bases and 0 bases, there was a span of 12 bases. Germline values: CDR1 KGHSH, CDR2 LQKENI. The CDR3 is CASSHNAYSYEQYF. CDR3 sequence (DNA): TGTGCCAGCTCTCACAACGCATACTCCTACGAGCAGTACTTC.

This clonotype has a handful of counts. Its ends do not fully match the called genes, so a read error is possible. The chain joins TRBV7-6 to TRBJ1-3, with D tentatively TRBD1 (5 bases). The CDR3 runs 16 residues. Germline V gene lookup returns CDR1 SGHVS and CDR2 FNYEAQ. CDR3 region: CASSLAVGGSGNTIYF. CDR3 nucleotides: TGTGCCAGCAGCCTAGCCGTTGGGGGTTCCGGAAACACCATATATTTT.

The J gene is TRBJ2-4, the V gene TRBV6-2 or TRBV6-3, with no clear D. Trimming cost V 6 bases and J 8 bases, with 17 bases left between them. This CDR3 is built from 14 residues. CDR1 is MNHEY and CDR2 is SVGEGT in the germline V gene. The CDR3 spells CASSTRWGTDIQYF. DNA for the CDR3: TGTGCCAGCAGCACCCGTTGGGGTACGGACATTCAGTACTTC.

This clonotype was picked up one time. This could be a read error, since a much larger clone is one nucleotide away. The gene calls are TRBV6-6 and TRBJ1-1; no definite D call. CDR1 MNHNY and CDR2 SVGAGI come from the germline V gene (reference sequence). Trimming cost V 7 bases and J 3 bases, with 3 bases left between them. The CDR3 is made up of 10 amino acids. The CDR3 reads CASMDTEAFF. Written as DNA, the CDR3 is TGTGCCAGCATGGACACTGAAGCTTTCTTT.

This clonotype was found many times. V and J are TRBV7-2 and TRBJ1-2; D may be TRBD1 (5 bases). The CDR3 is 16 amino acids. Germline V gene lookup returns CDR1 SGHTA and CDR2 FQGNSA. The V end lost 5 bases, the J end lost 0 bases, and 16 bases lay between the germline ends. CDR3 DNA: TGTGCCAGCAGCCCCCCTTGGGGCTCGACTAACTATGGCTACACCTTC. It is translated as CASSPPWGSTNYGYTF.

This clonotype has a single count. V gene TRBV5-5 combines with J gene TRBJ1-5, with no clear D. Germline V lookup: CDR1 SGHKS, CDR2 YYEKEE (reference sequence). The CDR3 spans 15 residues. Trimming cost V 0 bases and J 0 bases, with 7 bases left between them. CDR3 coding DNA: TGTGCCAGCAGCTTGGTATACTATAGCAATCAGCCCCAGCATTTT. Amino acids: CASSLVYYSNQPQHF.

The V gene is TRBV5-1, the J gene TRBJ2-2; 8 nucleotides agree with TRBD1. Trimming removed 1 base from V and 4 bases from J; junction bases left unmatched: 3. This CDR3 has 15 residues. The germline V gene has CDR1 SGHRS and CDR2 YFSETQ. This chain's CDR3 is CASSLTGGSTGELFF. The CDR3 DNA reads TGCGCCAGCAGCTTGACAGGGGGGAGCACCGGGGAGCTGTTTTTT.

The J gene is TRBJ2-7, the V gene TRBV6-5; no clear D. The CDR3 runs to 15 residues. V lost 0 bases to trimming and J lost 4 bases, with 13 bases between them. The germline gives CDR1 MNHEY, CDR2 SVGAGI. The CDR3 loop is CASSYSSLGEYEQYF. For the CDR3, the DNA is TGTGCCAGCAGTTACTCGAGTCTTGGGGAATACGAGCAGTACTTC.

This clonotype was counted a few times. V gene TRBV10-3 combines with J gene TRBJ1-3; D perhaps matches TRBD1 (5 bases). V was cut by 3 bases and J by 5 bases, with 14 bases left in between. Germline CDR1 and CDR2: ENHRY and SYGVKD. The CDR3 is 15 amino acids. CDR3 nucleotide sequence: TGTGCCATCAGTGATTGGACAAATGATAGAAACACCATATATTTT. Residues: CAISDWTNDRNTIYF.

This clonotype was detected only a few times. J is TRBJ1-1 and V is TRBV12-3 or TRBV12-4; 8 bases map to TRBD1. This CDR3 contains 15 residues. J lost 0 bases, V lost 4 bases, and 4 bases had no gene match. CDR3 in DNA: TGTGCCAGCAGTTCGCGACAGGGGTTGAACACTGAAGCTTTCTTT. This codes for CASSSRQGLNTEAFF.

This clonotype has just a few counts. The rearrangement uses TRBV5-1 and TRBJ1-2; D is uncertain. The ends were cut back, 0 bases at V and 8 bases at J, with 5 bases in the middle. The CDR3 has 11 amino acids. Germline loops: CDR1 SGHRS, CDR2 YFSETQ. The CDR3 reads CASSLDGGYTF. CDR3 nucleotide sequence: TGCGCCAGCAGCTTGGATGGGGGCTACACCTTC.

This clonotype was picked up a small number of times. This chain joins TRBV7-3 and TRBJ2-1; D is unclear. V was trimmed by 5 bases and J by 5 bases, leaving 4 bases between them. This CDR3 region has 11 residues. Germline V gene lookup returns CDR1 SGHTA and CDR2 FQGTGA. The CDR3 loop is CASSENNEQFF. The CDR3 region has the DNA TGTGCCAGCAGCGAGAACAATGAGCAGTTCTTC.

This chain links TRBV3-1 with TRBJ2-1; tentative D call: TRBD2 (6 bases). The ends were cut back, 0 bases at V and 2 bases at J, with 11 bases in the middle. There are 16 residues in the CDR3. Germline V lookup: CDR1 LGHDT, CDR2 YNNKEL (reference sequence). The CDR3 nucleotides are TGTGCCAGCAGCCAAGAAGGAGGGATTCCCTACAATGAGCAGTTCTTC. The encoded protein is CASSQEGGIPYNEQFF.

This clonotype was seen more than once but under ten times. The CDR3 is CASSWGRTAEAFF. The DNA for the CDR3 is TGTGCCAGCAGCTGGGGCCGGACGGCTGAAGCTTTCTTT. The rearrangement uses TRBV12-3 or TRBV12-4 and TRBJ1-1; D is perhaps TRBD1 (5 bases). Trimming stripped 6 bases from V and 6 bases from J, with 14 bases between. The CDR3 sequence is 13 residues long.

The J gene is TRBJ2-5, the V gene TRBV5-1, with 13 nucleotides matching TRBD2. The CDR3 contains 18 residues. The V segment lost 0 bases and the J segment 2 bases; nucleotides outside the gene matches: 7. Germline V lookup: CDR1 SGHRS, CDR2 YFSETQ. CDR3 residues: CASSLELAGGPWQETQYF. The CDR3 DNA reads TGCGCCAGCAGCTTGGAACTAGCGGGGGGGCCCTGGCAAGAGACCCAGTACTTC.

The CDR3 here is CASSFSDRVNEQYF. In DNA form, the CDR3 reads TGCGCCAGCAGCTTTTCGGACAGGGTAAACGAGCAGTACTTC. The chain is built from TRBV5-1 and TRBJ2-7; 8 nucleotides align to TRBD1. The J segment lost 5 bases and the V segment lost 2 bases, leaving 6 bases of the junction unmatched. Germline lookup yields CDR1 SGHRS and CDR2 YFSETQ. The CDR3 has 14 residues.

This clonotype has a handful of counts. The chain is built from TRBV25-1 and TRBJ2-1, with D uncertain. The germline V and J ends were trimmed by 3 bases and 7 bases, with 10 bases remaining between them. The V gene's germline CDR1 is MGHDK and CDR2 SYGVNS. The CDR3 runs 13 residues. The CDR3 here is CASSENGENEQFF. CDR3 bases: TGTGCCAGCAGTGAGAATGGGGAAAATGAGCAGTTCTTC. Supplemented by reference TRBV25-1 and TRBJ2-1, the full variable domain reads EADIYQTPRYLVIGTGKKITLECSQTMGHDKMYWYQQDPGMELHLIHYSYGVNSTEKGDLSSESTVSRIRTEHFPLTLESARPSHTSQYLCASSENGENEQFFGPGTRLTVL.

The chain joins TRBV6-5 to TRBJ2-2, with D uncertain. Germline values: CDR1 MNHEY, CDR2 SVGAGI. Trimming stripped 5 bases from V and 8 bases from J, with 6 bases between. This CDR3 region has 11 residues. The DNA of the CDR3 is TGTGCCAGCAGTAAAATGGGGGAGCTGTTTTTT. Translation gives CASSKMGELFF.

The sample holds many counts of this clonotype. The V and J genes are TRBV7-8 and TRBJ2-5; the D call may be TRBD1 or TRBD2 (6 bases each). CDR3 size: 15 residues. Trimming left V 4 bases short and J 5 bases short, with 17 bases between. CDR1 is SGHVS and CDR2 is FQNEAQ in the germline V gene. The CDR3 spells CASSSLGGSGETQYF. The CDR3 nucleotides read TGTGCCAGCAGCTCCCTGGGGGGCAGCGGGGAGACCCAGTACTTC.

V is TRBV9 and J is TRBJ2-1, with D perhaps given as TRBD1 or TRBD2 (5 bases each). Germline lookup yields CDR1 SGDLS and CDR2 YYNGEE. There are 15 residues in the CDR3. Trimming stripped 0 bases from V and 2 bases from J, with 9 bases between. The CDR3 sequence: CASSVAGLAYNEQFF. The CDR3 DNA reads as TGTGCCAGCAGCGTAGCGGGGCTAGCCTACAATGAGCAGTTCTTC.

This clonotype has a count of ten or more. The CDR3 sequence is CSVSDRGNTGELFF. CDR3 sequence (DNA): TGCAGCGTTTCGGACAGGGGGAACACCGGGGAGCTGTTTTTT. The V and J genes are TRBV29-1 and TRBJ2-2; 9 bases fit TRBD1. J lost 1 base, V lost 5 bases, and 2 bases had no gene match. Germline values: CDR1 SQVTM, CDR2 ANQGSEA. The CDR3 totals 14 residues.

The chain recombines TRBV6-5 with TRBJ1-1; TRBD1 is a possible D gene (5 bases). This CDR3 is 13 amino acids long. CDR1 is MNHEY, CDR2 SVGAGI, per germline. Between the trimmed V and J ends, which lost 6 bases and 3 bases, there was a span of 11 bases. The CDR3 loop reads CASSRRDDTEAFF. CDR3 DNA sequence: TGTGCCAGCAGCAGACGGGACGACACTGAAGCTTTCTTT.

The V and J genes are TRBV13 and TRBJ1-1; D is perhaps TRBD1 (5 bases). This CDR3 spans 13 amino acids. Per the germline V gene, CDR1 is PRHDT and CDR2 is FYEKMQ (reference sequence). V was clipped by 7 bases and J by 1 base, with 10 bases between them. CDR3 residues: CASTLDRNTEAFF. The CDR3 DNA reads TGTGCCAGCACCCTAGACAGGAACACTGAAGCTTTCTTT.

This clonotype is hyperexpanded (1% or more) by share. The rearrangement joins TRBV5-1 to TRBJ2-1; D is uncertain. CDR1 and CDR2 (germline): SGHRS, YFSETQ. The CDR3 is 15 amino acids. V lost 0 bases and J 5 bases, leaving 12 bases between the germline ends. CDR3 nucleotides: TGCGCCAGCAGCTTGGACGAGCCTACCGACAATGAGCAGTTCTTC. As protein: CASSLDEPTDNEQFF. The full variable domain, rest sourced from reference TRBV5-1 and TRBJ2-1, is KAGVTQTPRYLIKTRGQQVTLSCSPISGHRSVSWYQQTPGQGLQFLFEYFSETQRNKGNFPGRFSGRQFSNSRSEMNVSTLELGDSALYLCASSLDEPTDNEQFFGPGTRLTVL.

The CDR3, as DNA: TGCGCCAGCAGCCGGGCCACTAAGTATGAGCAGTTCTTC. Encoded protein: CASSRATKYEQFF. The genes are TRBV10-2 and TRBJ2-1, with D uncertain. The CDR3 runs 13 residues. Between the trimmed V and J ends, which lost 6 bases and 8 bases, there was a span of 14 bases. CDR1 is WSHSY, CDR2 SAAADI, per germline.

The chain uses TRBV29-1 and TRBJ2-7; maybe TRBD1 (6 bases). The CDR3 loop spans 14 amino acids. The V gene lost 1 base and the J gene lost 7 bases, with 17 bases spanning the gap. Germline V gene sequence: CDR1 SQVTM, CDR2 ANQGSEA. The CDR3 nucleotides are TGCAGCGTTGAAGGGGTTGGGGGCGTCGATGAGCAGTACTTC. Its protein product is CSVEGVGGVDEQYF.

This clonotype was counted only a few times. The rearrangement links TRBV6-5 to TRBJ2-7; 11 positions match TRBD1. Germline loops: CDR1 MNHEY, CDR2 SVGAGI. The CDR3 has 13 residues. Unmatched junction bases numbered 4, after V lost 6 bases and J lost 6 bases. CDR3 DNA: TGTGCCAGCAGGGCCGGGACAGGGGGCGAGCAGTACTTC. Its translation: CASRAGTGGEQYF.

J is TRBJ2-2 and V is TRBV19; TRBD1 aligns across 7 bases. The CDR3 is 17 amino acids. From germline, CDR1 is LNHDA and CDR2 SQIVND (reference sequence). V was pared by 3 bases and J by 1 base, with 8 bases of the junction left unmatched. This CDR3 reads CASSILWTGGNTGELFF. The DNA of the CDR3 is TGTGCCAGTAGTATCCTCTGGACAGGCGGGAACACCGGGGAGCTGTTTTTT.

Turning to this clonotype: One end of the junction fails to match germline, which may point to a read error. The rearrangement links TRBV15 to TRBJ1-4, with unresolved D. The CDR3 covers 16 residues. Germline V lookup: CDR1 LNHNV, CDR2 YYDKDF (reference sequence). This CDR3 is CATSRDGRRPNENLFF. Here the CDR3 DNA reads TGTGCCACCAGCAGAGATGGGCGGCGGCCTAATGAAAACCTGTTTTTT.

The V call is TRBV6-5, the J call TRBJ2-1, with D uncertain. CDR3 size: 14 residues. The ends were cut back, 2 bases at V and 4 bases at J, with 9 bases in the middle. Germline CDR1 reads MNHEY; CDR2 reads SVGAGI. CDR3 protein: CASSYGGPYNEQFF. The CDR3 coding sequence is TGTGCCAGCAGTTACGGTGGACCTTACAATGAGCAGTTCTTC.

A few counts support this clonotype. This rearrangement joins TRBV4-1 to TRBJ1-5; no firm D call. The CDR3 has 15 residues. In germline, CDR1 is MGHRA, CDR2 YSYEKL. With 1 base removed from V and 7 bases from J, the gap between germline ends came to 14 bases. CDR3 DNA: TGCGCCAGCAGCCAAGGACCTGGGCCCGGGCAGCCCCAGCATTTT. This translates into CASSQGPGPGQPQHF.